The 30 T cell receptor beta chains reported below all come from one sample, sequenced in a study of cytomegalovirus exposure and HLA in healthy donors. The study ran its PCR with 60 Vbeta and 13 Jbeta primers. Profiling relied on immunoSEQ multiplex PCR, and the TCRdb table lists in-frame clones only, not all of them. This sample carries approximately 110,000 clones, 75% to 85% of them seen once, and the ten largest clones take 5% to 6.5%. Sequenced material: PBMCs. The source of these receptors is a man aged 18 to 30 in good health and CMV-seronegative.

The chain is built from TRBV25-1 and TRBJ2-7; D perhaps matches TRBD1 (5 bases). V was clipped by 5 bases and J by 6 bases, with 5 bases between them. In germline, CDR1 is MGHDK, CDR2 SYGVNS. The CDR3 runs to 10 residues. The DNA for the CDR3 is TGTGCCAGCAGTAGGGGCGAGCAGTACTTC. The encoded protein is CASSRGEQYF.

This clone was found a few times. The chain is built from TRBV10-3 and TRBJ2-1; TRBD1 is a possible D gene (6 bases). V lost 0 bases, J lost 13 bases, and 13 bases lay in between. Germline CDR1 ENHRY, CDR2 SYGVKD. The CDR3 consists of 13 residues. The CDR3 DNA follows: TGTGCCATCAGTGAGTCGACAGGTGTGGCTCAGTTCTTC. This encodes CAISESTGVAQFF.

This clone has a handful of counts. This chain joins TRBV6-5 and TRBJ1-4; D unclear. The CDR3 spans 14 residues. Trimming took off 6 bases at V and 5 bases at J, with 13 bases between the two ends. Germline loops: CDR1 MNHEY, CDR2 SVGAGI. This chain's CDR3 is CASSLLGLNEKLFF. For the CDR3, the DNA is TGTGCCAGCAGCCTACTAGGATTAAATGAAAAACTGTTTTTT.

A note on this clone: The same CDR3 also results from other DNA sequences found in this sample. The chain has TRBV11-2 and TRBJ2-1; D is undetermined. This CDR3 is 13 amino acids long. V lost 1 base and J 4 bases, leaving 5 bases between the germline ends. Germline V gene lookup returns CDR1 SGHAT and CDR2 FQNNGV. The CDR3, as DNA: TGTGCCAGCAGCTTAGCACTTTACAATGAGCAGTTCTTC. This sequence encodes CASSLALYNEQFF.

This chain connects TRBV13 to TRBJ2-7; the match to TRBD2 covers 13 bases. Unmatched junction bases numbered 7, after V lost 4 bases and J lost 4 bases. The CDR3 is 16 amino acids. Germline V lookup: CDR1 PRHDT, CDR2 FYEKMQ (reference sequence). The CDR3 reads CASSSRTSGSRYEQYF. In DNA, the CDR3 is TGTGCCAGCAGCTCTCGGACTAGCGGGAGCCGGTACGAGCAGTACTTC.

This clone was seen more than once but under ten times. The chain uses TRBV27 and TRBJ2-7; 9 nucleotides align to TRBD2. This CDR3 is built from 14 residues. From germline, CDR1 is MNHEY and CDR2 SMNVEV (reference sequence). J was trimmed by 2 bases and V by 5 bases; bases with no gene match: 4. The CDR3 here is CASSPAGGAYEQYF. CDR3 nucleotide sequence: TGTGCCAGCAGTCCAGCGGGAGGCGCCTACGAGCAGTACTTC.

The chain joins TRBV6-6 to TRBJ2-7; TRBD1 matches at 8 bases. V was pared by 6 bases and J by 5 bases, with 9 bases of the junction left unmatched. This CDR3 is built from 14 residues. Germline V gives CDR1 MNHNY, CDR2 SVGAGI (reference sequence). The chain's CDR3 is CASRRSGQGHEQYF. The DNA of the CDR3 is TGTGCCAGCAGACGTTCCGGACAGGGCCACGAGCAGTACTTC.

This sequence joins TRBV4-1 and TRBJ2-1; TRBD2 agrees at 14 bases. The CDR3 is 17 amino acids. The V gene's germline CDR1 is MGHRA and CDR2 YSYEKL. V lost 0 bases, J lost 8 bases, and 6 bases stayed unmatched. CDR3 sequence reads: CASSQDPGLAGVHEQFF. CDR3 nucleotide sequence: TGCGCCAGCAGCCAAGACCCGGGACTAGCGGGAGTCCATGAGCAGTTCTTC.

The V and J genes are TRBV6-5 and TRBJ1-2; possible D gene TRBD1, 6 bases. Trimming removed 6 bases at V and 4 bases at J, with 18 bases between. Per germline, CDR1 MNHEY and CDR2 SVGAGI. There are 15 residues in the CDR3. The CDR3 coding sequence is TGTGCCAGCAGCCACCTACAGGGTTTAGGCTATGGCTACACCTTC. It codes for CASSHLQGLGYGYTF.

This clone has just a few counts. The rearrangement joins TRBV4-3 to TRBJ2-7; 10 nucleotides line up with TRBD1. With V trimmed by 1 base and J by 2 bases, 5 bases remained unmatched. The CDR3 is made up of 16 amino acids. Germline V lookup: CDR1 LGHNA, CDR2 YSLEER. The CDR3 coding sequence is TGCGCCAGCAGCCAAGGGACAGGGGGGTTTCCCTACGAGCAGTACTTC. Amino acid sequence: CASSQGTGGFPYEQYF.

This clone has only one observation. The chain joins TRBV27 to TRBJ1-1; D unclear. The CDR3 consists of 14 residues. The V end lost 2 bases, the J end lost 1 base, and 8 bases lay between the germline ends. Germline lookup yields CDR1 MNHEY and CDR2 SMNVEV (reference sequence). CDR3 in DNA: TGTGCCAGCAGTTTACGTGGGAGGAACACTGAAGCTTTCTTT. Translated, it gives CASSLRGRNTEAFF.

The chain has TRBV27 and TRBJ1-2; 7 positions agree with TRBD1. Germline V lookup: CDR1 MNHEY, CDR2 SMNVEV (reference sequence). This CDR3 has 16 amino acids. The V gene end was trimmed by 7 bases and the J gene end by 8 bases; junction bases not matched to a gene: 19. DNA for the CDR3: TGTGCCAGCACTTTTACGGGGACAGCCAGATTGTTAGGCTACACCTTC. Amino acids: CASTFTGTARLLGYTF.

CDR3 region: CASSLGETGTQYF. CDR3 nucleotides: TGTGCCAGCAGTTTGGGCGAGACCGGTACGCAGTATTTT. The chain recombines TRBV6-6 with TRBJ2-3; no firm D call. The V gene lost 4 bases and the J gene lost 8 bases, with 13 bases spanning the gap. Germline V gene lookup returns CDR1 MNHNY and CDR2 SVGAGI (reference sequence). The CDR3 has 13 amino acids.

The chain joins TRBV27 to TRBJ1-4; possible D gene TRBD1, 6 bases. The germline V gene has CDR1 MNHEY and CDR2 SMNVEV (reference sequence). The CDR3 is 13 amino acids. Trimming shortened V by 6 bases and J by 10 bases, and 15 bases separated the two germline ends. The CDR3 DNA reads as TGTGCCAGCAGCCCGGGGGGCCTCGGAAAACTGTTTTTT. Translated: CASSPGGLGKLFF.

This clone was detected a few times. The chain is built from TRBV6-1 and TRBJ1-6; tentative D call: TRBD1 (6 bases). Trimming pared 4 bases from V and 7 bases from J, leaving 17 bases between. CDR1 is MNHNS and CDR2 is SASEGT in the germline V gene. The CDR3 length is 16 residues. CDR3 sequence: CASSGEFRQENSPLHF. The CDR3 DNA follows: TGTGCCAGCAGTGGGGAGTTTCGACAGGAGAATTCACCCCTCCACTTT.

The rearrangement links TRBV11-3 to TRBJ2-2; 9 bases map to TRBD2. Germline V gives CDR1 SGHNT, CDR2 YENEEA. The CDR3 runs to 14 residues. The trim removed 8 bases at V and 7 bases at J, leaving 8 bases unmatched. The CDR3 is CASAVAGVDGELFF. In nucleotides, the CDR3 is TGTGCCAGCGCGGTAGCGGGAGTTGACGGGGAGCTGTTTTTT.

J is TRBJ1-2 and V is TRBV12-2; TRBD1 is taken as the D call from the table, unchecked against the DNA. TRBV12-2 is a pseudogene segment. The CDR3 sequence is 18 residues long. The CDR3 DNA reads as TGTGCAAGTCGCTTCCGGACCGGGACAGGCGCCGCTAACTATGGCTACACCTTC. Protein product: CASRFRTGTGAANYGYTF.

The V gene is TRBV2, the J gene TRBJ2-1, with 9 bases aligning to TRBD2. The junction had 10 bases not matched to a gene; V was cut back by 3 bases and J by 7 bases. There are 16 residues in the CDR3. Germline values: CDR1 SNHLY, CDR2 FYNNEI. The CDR3 here is CASSDPGTSSGNEQFF. The CDR3 DNA reads as TGTGCCAGCAGTGACCCAGGGACTAGCTCGGGGAATGAGCAGTTCTTC.

The rearrangement joins TRBV2 to TRBJ2-7; D not certain. The ends were cut back, 6 bases at V and 5 bases at J, with 11 bases in the middle. The CDR3 has 12 residues. Germline values: CDR1 SNHLY, CDR2 FYNNEI. The CDR3 DNA follows: TGTGCCAGCAGGCGACTTCGGGACGAGCAGTACTTC. This translates into CASRRLRDEQYF.

This sequence joins TRBV28 and TRBJ2-7; 8 bases align to TRBD1. With 8 bases clipped from V and 0 bases from J, the junction kept 6 bases outside the gene matches. The CDR3 is 14 residues long. Per the germline V gene, CDR1 is MDHEN and CDR2 is SYDVKM. The CDR3 region is CASALGQGSYEQYF. The DNA of the CDR3 is TGTGCCAGCGCGCTCGGACAGGGCTCCTACGAGCAGTACTTC.

The chain recombines TRBV19 with TRBJ2-1; TRBD1 aligns across 8 bases. The V gene end was trimmed by 5 bases and the J gene end by 3 bases; junction bases not matched to a gene: 6. Per germline, CDR1 LNHDA and CDR2 SQIVND (reference sequence). The CDR3 is 15 amino acids. The CDR3, as DNA: TGTGCCAGTAGTCACGGGACAGGTGTCTACAATGAGCAGTTCTTC. Translated: CASSHGTGVYNEQFF.

The rearrangement links TRBV4-2 to TRBJ2-7; 13 nucleotides agree with TRBD2. This CDR3 has 15 amino acids. V lost 3 bases, J lost 7 bases, and 6 bases stayed unmatched. Looked up from germline, CDR1 is LGHNA and CDR2 is YNFKEQ. CDR3 DNA: TGTGCCAGCAGCCAGCACACTAGCGGGAGGGGTGAGCAGTACTTC. As protein: CASSQHTSGRGEQYF.

The V gene is TRBV28, the J gene TRBJ1-2; D is ambiguous. Germline CDR1 reads MDHEN; CDR2 reads SYDVKM. This CDR3 has 13 residues. V gave up 5 bases and J gave up 8 bases, with 15 bases separating them. The CDR3 DNA reads TGTGCCAGCAGTACCCTAGAGAGGCGAGGCTACACCTTC. Translation gives CASSTLERRGYTF.

The chain employs TRBV30 and TRBJ1-5, with D possibly TRBD1 on 6 matching bases. This CDR3 has 14 amino acids. V lost 1 base to trimming and J lost 0 bases, with 7 bases between them. CDR1 and CDR2 from the germline V gene are GTSNPN and SVGIG (reference sequence). The chain's CDR3 is CAWSGTDSNQPQHF. The CDR3 nucleotides are TGTGCCTGGAGTGGGACAGATAGCAATCAGCCCCAGCATTTT.

The genes are TRBV27 and TRBJ1-2; D is possibly TRBD1 (5 bases). This CDR3 region has 16 residues. CDR1 is MNHEY and CDR2 is SMNVEV in the germline V gene (reference sequence). The V end was cut by 0 bases, the J end by 2 bases, with 13 bases between. CDR3 nucleotides: TGTGCCAGCAGTTTATCCCCGACAGAGTTAAACTATGGCTACACCTTC. Its translation is CASSLSPTELNYGYTF.

This chain links TRBV7-2 with TRBJ2-1; the match to TRBD2 covers 7 bases. The length of the CDR3 is 15 residues. The V segment lost 5 bases and the J segment 0 bases; nucleotides outside the gene matches: 4. Germline CDR1 is SGHTA and CDR2 is FQGNSA. The DNA for the CDR3 is TGTGCCAGCAGCCCCCGGACTAGCTCCTACAATGAGCAGTTCTTC. Protein: CASSPRTSSYNEQFF.

This clone has a handful of counts. The V gene is TRBV6-5, the J gene TRBJ1-5; D is perhaps TRBD1 (5 bases). The length of the CDR3 is 14 residues. The V gene's germline CDR1 is MNHEY and CDR2 SVGAGI. V lost 6 bases and J lost 0, with 9 bases in between. The CDR3 reads CASRQGNSNQPQHF. CDR3 nucleotides: TGTGCCAGCAGGCAGGGCAATAGCAATCAGCCCCAGCATTTT.

This clone was observed a few times. The chain employs TRBV19 and TRBJ1-4; 9 nucleotides line up with TRBD1. Germline V gene sequence: CDR1 LNHDA, CDR2 SQIVND (reference sequence). CDR3 length: 14 residues. V lost 10 bases and J lost 8; bases outside the gene matches: 11. CDR3 sequence: CAISPGQGHEKLFF. The CDR3 DNA follows: TGTGCCATCTCTCCGGGACAGGGCCACGAAAAACTGTTTTTT.

The gene calls are TRBV27 and TRBJ2-7, with a tentative D call TRBD2 (5 bases). Germline V gene lookup returns CDR1 MNHEY and CDR2 SMNVEV (reference sequence). CDR3 size: 13 residues. V shed 7 bases and J shed 7 bases, with 17 bases lying between them. The CDR3 loop is CASKPGLGFEQYF. CDR3 coding DNA: TGTGCCAGCAAGCCCGGACTTGGCTTTGAGCAGTACTTC.

This clone was detected only once. The V call is TRBV19, the J call TRBJ1-2; 7 bases map to TRBD1. V dropped 10 bases and J dropped 0; count of bases not matched to a gene: 5. This CDR3 has 13 amino acids. Germline CDR1 is LNHDA and CDR2 is SQIVND (reference sequence). The CDR3 is CATHRGSNYGYTF. For the CDR3, the DNA is TGTGCCACCCACAGGGGTTCTAACTATGGCTACACCTTC.